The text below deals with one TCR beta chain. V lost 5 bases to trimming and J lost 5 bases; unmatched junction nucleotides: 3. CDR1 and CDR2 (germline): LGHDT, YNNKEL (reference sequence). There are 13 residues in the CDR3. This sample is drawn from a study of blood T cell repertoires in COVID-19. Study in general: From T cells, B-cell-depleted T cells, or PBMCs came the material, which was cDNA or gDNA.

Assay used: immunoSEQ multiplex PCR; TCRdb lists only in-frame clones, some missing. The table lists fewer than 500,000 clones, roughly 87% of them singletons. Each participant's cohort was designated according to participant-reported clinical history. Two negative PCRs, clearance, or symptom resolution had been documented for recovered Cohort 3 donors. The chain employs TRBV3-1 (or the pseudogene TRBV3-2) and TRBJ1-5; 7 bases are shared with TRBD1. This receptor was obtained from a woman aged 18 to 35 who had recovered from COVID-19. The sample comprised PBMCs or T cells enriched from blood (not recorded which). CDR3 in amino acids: CASSADRDQPQHF. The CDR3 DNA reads TGTGCCAGCAGCGCTGACAGGGATCAGCCCCAGCATTTT.